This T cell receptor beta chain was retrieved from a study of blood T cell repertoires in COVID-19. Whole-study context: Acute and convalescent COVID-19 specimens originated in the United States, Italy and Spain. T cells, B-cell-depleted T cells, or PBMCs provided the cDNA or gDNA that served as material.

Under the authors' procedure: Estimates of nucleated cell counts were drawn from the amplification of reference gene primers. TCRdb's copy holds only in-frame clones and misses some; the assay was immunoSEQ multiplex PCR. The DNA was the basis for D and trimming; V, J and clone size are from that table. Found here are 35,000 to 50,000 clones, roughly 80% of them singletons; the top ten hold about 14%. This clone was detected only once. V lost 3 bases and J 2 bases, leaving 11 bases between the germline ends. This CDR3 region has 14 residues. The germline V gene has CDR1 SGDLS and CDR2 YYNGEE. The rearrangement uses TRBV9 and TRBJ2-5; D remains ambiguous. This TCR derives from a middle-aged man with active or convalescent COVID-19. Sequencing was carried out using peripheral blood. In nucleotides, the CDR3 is TGTGCCAGCAGCGATCAGGAATTTCAAGAGACCCAGTACTTC. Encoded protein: CASSDQEFQETQYF.